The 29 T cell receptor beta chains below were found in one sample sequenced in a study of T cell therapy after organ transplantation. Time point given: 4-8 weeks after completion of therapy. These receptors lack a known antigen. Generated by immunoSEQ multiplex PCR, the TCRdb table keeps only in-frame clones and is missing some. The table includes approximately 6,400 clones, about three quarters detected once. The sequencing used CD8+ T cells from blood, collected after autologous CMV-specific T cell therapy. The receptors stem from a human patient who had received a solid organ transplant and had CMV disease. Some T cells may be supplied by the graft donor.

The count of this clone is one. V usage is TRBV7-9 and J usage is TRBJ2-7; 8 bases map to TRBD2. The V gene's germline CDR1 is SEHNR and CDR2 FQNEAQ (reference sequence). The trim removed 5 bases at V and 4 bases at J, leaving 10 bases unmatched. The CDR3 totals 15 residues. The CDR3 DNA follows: TGTGCCAGCAGCCCGCAGACTAGCGCGACTTACGAGCAGTACTTC. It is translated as CASSPQTSATYEQYF.

CDR3: CASTLHRDRAWEGSTEAFF. The CDR3 DNA reads as TGTGCCAGCACCCTCCACCGGGACAGGGCGTGGGAGGGGTCGACTGAAGCTTTCTTT. The chain recombines TRBV28 with TRBJ1-1; the match to TRBD1 covers 9 bases. V gave up 7 bases and J gave up 5 bases; unmatched junction bases: 23. The CDR3 contains 19 residues. Per germline, CDR1 MDHEN and CDR2 SYDVKM.

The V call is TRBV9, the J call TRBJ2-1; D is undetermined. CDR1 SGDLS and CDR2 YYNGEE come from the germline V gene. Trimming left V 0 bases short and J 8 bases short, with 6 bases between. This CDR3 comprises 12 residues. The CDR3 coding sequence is TGTGCCAGCAGCGTAGAGGGATATGAGCAGTTCTTC. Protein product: CASSVEGYEQFF. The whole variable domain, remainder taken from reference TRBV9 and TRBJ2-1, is DSGVTQTPKHLITATGQRVTLRCSPRSGDLSVYWYQQSLDQGLQFLIQYYNGEERAKGNILERFSAQQFPDLHSELNLSSLELGDSALYFCASSVEGYEQFFGPGTRLTVL.

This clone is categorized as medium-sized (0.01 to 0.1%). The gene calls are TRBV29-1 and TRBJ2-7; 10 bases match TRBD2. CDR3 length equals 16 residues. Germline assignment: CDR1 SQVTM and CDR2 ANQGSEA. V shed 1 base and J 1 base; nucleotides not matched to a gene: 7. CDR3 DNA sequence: TGCAGCGTTGAAGTAGTAGGGACTAGCGAATCCTACGAGCAGTACTTC. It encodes CSVEVVGTSESYEQYF.

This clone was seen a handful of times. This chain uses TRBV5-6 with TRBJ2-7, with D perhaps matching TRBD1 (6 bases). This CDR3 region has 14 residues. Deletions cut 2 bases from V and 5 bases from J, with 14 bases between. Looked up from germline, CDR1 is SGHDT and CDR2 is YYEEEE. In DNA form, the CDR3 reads TGTGCCAGCAGCTTCCGGGACAATATCGACGAGCAGTACTTC. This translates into CASSFRDNIDEQYF. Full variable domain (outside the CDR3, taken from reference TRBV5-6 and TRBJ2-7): DAGVTQSPTHLIKTRGQQVTLRCSPKSGHDTVSWYQQALGQGPQFIFQYYEEEERQRGNFPDRFSGHQFPNYSSELNVNALLLGDSALYLCASSFRDNIDEQYFGPGTRLTVT.

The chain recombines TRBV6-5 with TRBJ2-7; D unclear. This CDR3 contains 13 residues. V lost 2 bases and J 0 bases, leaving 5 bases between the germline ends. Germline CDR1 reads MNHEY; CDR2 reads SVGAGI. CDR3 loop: CASSYALSYEQYF. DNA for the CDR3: TGTGCCAGCAGTTACGCCCTCTCCTACGAGCAGTACTTC.

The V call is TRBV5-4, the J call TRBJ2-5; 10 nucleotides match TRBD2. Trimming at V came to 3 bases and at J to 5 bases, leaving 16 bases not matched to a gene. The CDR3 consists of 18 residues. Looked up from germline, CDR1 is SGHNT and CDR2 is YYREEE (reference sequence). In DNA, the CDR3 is TGTGCCAGCAGCTCCCTAGCGGGAGTTGGATCGGGTGGGGAGACCCAGTACTTC. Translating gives CASSSLAGVGSGGETQYF.

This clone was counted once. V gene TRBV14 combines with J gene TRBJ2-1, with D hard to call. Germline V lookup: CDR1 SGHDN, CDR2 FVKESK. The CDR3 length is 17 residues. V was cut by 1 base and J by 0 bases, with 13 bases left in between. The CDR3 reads CASSQGILRASYNEQFF. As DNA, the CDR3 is TGTGCCAGCAGCCAAGGAATATTACGGGCCTCCTACAATGAGCAGTTCTTC.

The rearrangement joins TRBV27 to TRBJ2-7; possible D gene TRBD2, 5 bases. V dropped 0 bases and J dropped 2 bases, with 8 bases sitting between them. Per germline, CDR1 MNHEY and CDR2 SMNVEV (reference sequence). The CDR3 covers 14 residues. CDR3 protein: CASSLSGDTYEQYF. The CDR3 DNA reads TGTGCCAGCAGTTTATCCGGGGATACCTACGAGCAGTACTTC.

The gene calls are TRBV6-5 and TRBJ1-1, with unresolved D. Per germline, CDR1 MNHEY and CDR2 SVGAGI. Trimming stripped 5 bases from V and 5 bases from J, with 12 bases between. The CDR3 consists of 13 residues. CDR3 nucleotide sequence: TGTGCCAGCAGTGAAACCCTGGGGACTGAAGCTTTCTTT. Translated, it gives CASSETLGTEAFF.

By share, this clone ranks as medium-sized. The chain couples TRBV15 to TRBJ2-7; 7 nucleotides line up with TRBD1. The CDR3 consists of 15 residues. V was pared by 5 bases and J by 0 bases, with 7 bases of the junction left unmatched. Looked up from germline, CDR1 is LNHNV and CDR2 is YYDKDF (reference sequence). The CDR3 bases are TGTGCCACCAGCGTCGGACAGGACAGCTCCTACGAGCAGTACTTC. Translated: CATSVGQDSSYEQYF.

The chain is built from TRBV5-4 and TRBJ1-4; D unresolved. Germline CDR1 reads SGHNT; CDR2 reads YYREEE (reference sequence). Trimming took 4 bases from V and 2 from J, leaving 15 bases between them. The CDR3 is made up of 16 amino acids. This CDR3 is CASSPDPRGTNEKLFF. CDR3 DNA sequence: TGTGCCAGCAGCCCGGACCCCCGCGGGACTAATGAAAAACTGTTTTTT.

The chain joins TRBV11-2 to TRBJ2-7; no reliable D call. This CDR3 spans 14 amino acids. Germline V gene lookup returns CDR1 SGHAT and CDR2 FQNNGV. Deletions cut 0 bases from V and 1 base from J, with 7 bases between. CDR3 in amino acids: CASSLDPVSYEQYF. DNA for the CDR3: TGTGCCAGCAGCTTAGATCCCGTTTCCTACGAGCAGTACTTC.

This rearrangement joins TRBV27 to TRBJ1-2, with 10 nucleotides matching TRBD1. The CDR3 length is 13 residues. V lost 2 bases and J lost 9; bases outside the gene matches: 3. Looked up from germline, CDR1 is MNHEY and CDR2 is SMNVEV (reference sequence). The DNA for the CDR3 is TGTGCCAGCAGTTTAAGGGACAGGGGACGCTACACCTTC. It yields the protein CASSLRDRGRYTF.

CDR3 nucleotide sequence: TGTGCCTGGAGTGATCGTCGGGGGGGGATACCGAACTATGGCTACACCTTC. Translated: CAWSDRRGGIPNYGYTF. The chain has TRBV30 and TRBJ1-2; possibly TRBD1 for D (5 bases). There are 17 residues in the CDR3. Germline V gene data show CDR1 as GTSNPN and CDR2 as SVGIG (reference sequence). Trimming stripped 1 base from V and 2 bases from J, with 20 bases between.

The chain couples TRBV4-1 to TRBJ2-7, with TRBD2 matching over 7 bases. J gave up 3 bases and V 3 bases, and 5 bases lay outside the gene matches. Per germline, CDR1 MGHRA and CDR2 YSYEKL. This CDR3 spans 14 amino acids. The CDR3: CASSHGEGNYEQYF. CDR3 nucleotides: TGCGCCAGCAGCCATGGGGAGGGGAACTACGAGCAGTACTTC.

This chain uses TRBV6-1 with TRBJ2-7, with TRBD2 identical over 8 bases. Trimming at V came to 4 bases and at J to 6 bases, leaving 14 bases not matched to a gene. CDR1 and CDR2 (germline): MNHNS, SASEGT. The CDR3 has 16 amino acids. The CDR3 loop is CASSGPAGVLESEQYF. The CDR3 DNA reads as TGTGCCAGCAGTGGGCCAGCGGGAGTTTTAGAAAGCGAGCAGTACTTC.

CDR3 amino acids: CATRWGGSGTNNEQFF. DNA of the CDR3: TGTGCCACTCGCTGGGGGGGTAGCGGGACCAACAATGAGCAGTTCTTC. The genes are TRBV19 and TRBJ2-1; TRBD2 agrees at 8 bases. Germline lookup yields CDR1 LNHDA and CDR2 SQIVND (reference sequence). This CDR3 is built from 16 residues. V lost 10 bases, J lost 5 bases, and 16 bases stayed unmatched.

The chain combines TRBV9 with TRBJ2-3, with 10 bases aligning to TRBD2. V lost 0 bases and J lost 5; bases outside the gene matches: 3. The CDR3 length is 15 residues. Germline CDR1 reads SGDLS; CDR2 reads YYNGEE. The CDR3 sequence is CASSVAGTSEDTQYF. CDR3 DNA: TGTGCCAGCAGCGTAGCCGGGACTAGCGAAGATACGCAGTATTTT.

In nucleotides, the CDR3 is TGTGCCAGCAGTTACGACGGCGGGAGGGCCTATGAGCAGTTCTTC. This encodes CASSYDGGRAYEQFF. The chain employs TRBV6-6 and TRBJ2-1; TRBD2 aligns across 9 bases. From germline, CDR1 is MNHNY and CDR2 SVGAGI (reference sequence). The CDR3 has 15 amino acids. V lost 2 bases and J lost 8; bases outside the gene matches: 7.

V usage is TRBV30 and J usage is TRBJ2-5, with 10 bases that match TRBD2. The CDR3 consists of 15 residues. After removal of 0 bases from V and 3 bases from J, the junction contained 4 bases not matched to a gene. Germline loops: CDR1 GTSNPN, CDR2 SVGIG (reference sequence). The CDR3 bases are TGTGCCTGGAGTGTAGGGCTAGCGGGAGAAGAGACCCAGTACTTC. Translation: CAWSVGLAGEETQYF.

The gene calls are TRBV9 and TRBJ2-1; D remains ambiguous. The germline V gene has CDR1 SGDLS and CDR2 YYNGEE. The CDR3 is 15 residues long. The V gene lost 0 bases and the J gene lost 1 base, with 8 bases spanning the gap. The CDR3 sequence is CASSVEDSSYNEQFF. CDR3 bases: TGTGCCAGCAGCGTAGAAGATTCGTCCTACAATGAGCAGTTCTTC.

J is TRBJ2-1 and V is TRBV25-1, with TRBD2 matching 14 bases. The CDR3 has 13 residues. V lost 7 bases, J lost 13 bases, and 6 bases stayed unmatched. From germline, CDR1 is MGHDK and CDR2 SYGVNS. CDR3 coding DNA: TGTGCCAGCAACCCGGGACTAGCGGGAGATCAGTTCTTC. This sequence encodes CASNPGLAGDQFF.

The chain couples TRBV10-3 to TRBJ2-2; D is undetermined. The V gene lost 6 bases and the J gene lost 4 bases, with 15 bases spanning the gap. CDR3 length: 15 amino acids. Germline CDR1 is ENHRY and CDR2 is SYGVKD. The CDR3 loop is CAIRRPLRITGELFF. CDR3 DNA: TGTGCCATCAGGCGACCCCTAAGGATCACCGGGGAGCTGTTTTTT.

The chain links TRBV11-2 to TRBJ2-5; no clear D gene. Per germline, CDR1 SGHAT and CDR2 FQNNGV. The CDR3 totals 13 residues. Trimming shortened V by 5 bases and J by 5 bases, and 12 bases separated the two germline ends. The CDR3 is CASSHVLGETQYF. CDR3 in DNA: TGTGCCAGCAGCCACGTTCTGGGGGAGACCCAGTACTTC.

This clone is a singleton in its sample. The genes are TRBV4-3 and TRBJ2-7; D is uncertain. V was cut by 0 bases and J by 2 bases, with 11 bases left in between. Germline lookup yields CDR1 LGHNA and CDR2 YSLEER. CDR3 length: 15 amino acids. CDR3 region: CASSQDLERAYEQYF. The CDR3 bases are TGCGCCAGCAGCCAAGATCTAGAAAGGGCCTACGAGCAGTACTTC.

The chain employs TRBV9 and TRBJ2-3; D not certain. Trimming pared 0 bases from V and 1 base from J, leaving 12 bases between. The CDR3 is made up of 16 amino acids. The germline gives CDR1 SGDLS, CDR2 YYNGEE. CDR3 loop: CASSVGTGRGTDTQYF. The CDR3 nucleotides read TGTGCCAGCAGCGTAGGAACGGGTAGAGGCACAGATACGCAGTATTTT.

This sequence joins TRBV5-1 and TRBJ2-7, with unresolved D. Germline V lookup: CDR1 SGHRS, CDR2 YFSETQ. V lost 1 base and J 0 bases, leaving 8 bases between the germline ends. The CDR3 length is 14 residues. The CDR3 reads CASSLPGPSYEQYF. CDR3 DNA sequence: TGCGCCAGCAGCTTGCCAGGTCCCTCCTACGAGCAGTACTTC.

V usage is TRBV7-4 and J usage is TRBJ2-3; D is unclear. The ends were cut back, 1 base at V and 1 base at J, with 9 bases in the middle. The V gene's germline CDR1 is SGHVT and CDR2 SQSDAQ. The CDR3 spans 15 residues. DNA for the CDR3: TGTGCCAGCAGCTTAGATGCTGGTCGCACAGATACGCAGTATTTT. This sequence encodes CASSLDAGRTDTQYF.